Here is one TCR beta chain with its context. Study processing details: Quantification of nucleated cells was approximated via reference gene primer amplification. Method: immunoSEQ multiplex PCR; TCRdb's copy keeps in-frame clones and lacks some. Clonal size and the V and J genes are those of that table, whereas D and trimming came from the DNA. The table has fewer than 450,000 clones, approximately 90% seen once; the top ten hold 1.2%. This entry comes from a study of blood T cell repertoires in COVID-19. Study at large: COVID-19 samples collected from the United States, Italy and Spain covered acute and convalescent phases. The analysed material was cDNA or gDNA that came from T cells, B-cell-depleted T cells, or PBMCs.

The study recruited people aged roughly 18 to 100 years across approximately 24 US areas. CDR1 and CDR2 (germline): SNHLY, FYNNEI. Trimming took 7 bases from V and 7 from J; bases not matched to a gene: 12. There are 15 residues in the CDR3. The receptor was derived from a woman aged 18-29 years who had recovered from COVID-19. The chain has TRBV2 and TRBJ2-1, with TRBD2 matching over 8 bases. Sequencing was done on a sample of PBMCs or T cells enriched from blood (not recorded which). The CDR3 DNA reads TGTGCCAGCACCGCCGGACCGGGGGGGAGGAATGAGCAGTTCTTC. It is translated as CASTAGPGGRNEQFF.